The present TCR beta chain was sequenced within a study of Graves' ophthalmopathy and Graves' hyperthyroidism. The wider study: Pretreatment peripheral blood was obtained at initial diagnosis.

Points from the study as a whole: The authors also found most expanded thyroid clonotypes above 0.001 frequency in blood.

Patients with other autoimmune diseases, uncontrolled infections, pregnancy or lactation were excluded. Someone took the PBMCs out of less than 11 ml of fresh peripheral blood. Germline CDR1 is SEHNR and CDR2 is FQNEAQ (reference sequence). V was pared by 1 base and J by 5 bases, with 17 bases between. This CDR3 comprises 16 residues. This clonotype was picked up many times. What it binds is unknown. RNA transcripts were the template, and TCR beta CDR3 regions were amplified from them. HTBI primers served in a first-round RT-PCR, which a second-round multiplex PCR followed. TCRdb passed the multiplex PCR reads through MiXCR, listing each CDR3 protein once. Among roughly 400,000 distinct CDR3 sequences listed, about 18% were seen once.

The chain combines TRBV7-9 with TRBJ1-2, with a tentative D call TRBD1 (5 bases). Sequenced input: peripheral blood. This TCR came from an adult woman with stable Graves' hyperthyroidism. CDR3 sequence reads: CASSLVWGMTVYGYTF. The DNA of the CDR3 is TGTGCCAGCAGCTTAGTCTGGGGGATGACGGTTTATGGCTACACCTTC.